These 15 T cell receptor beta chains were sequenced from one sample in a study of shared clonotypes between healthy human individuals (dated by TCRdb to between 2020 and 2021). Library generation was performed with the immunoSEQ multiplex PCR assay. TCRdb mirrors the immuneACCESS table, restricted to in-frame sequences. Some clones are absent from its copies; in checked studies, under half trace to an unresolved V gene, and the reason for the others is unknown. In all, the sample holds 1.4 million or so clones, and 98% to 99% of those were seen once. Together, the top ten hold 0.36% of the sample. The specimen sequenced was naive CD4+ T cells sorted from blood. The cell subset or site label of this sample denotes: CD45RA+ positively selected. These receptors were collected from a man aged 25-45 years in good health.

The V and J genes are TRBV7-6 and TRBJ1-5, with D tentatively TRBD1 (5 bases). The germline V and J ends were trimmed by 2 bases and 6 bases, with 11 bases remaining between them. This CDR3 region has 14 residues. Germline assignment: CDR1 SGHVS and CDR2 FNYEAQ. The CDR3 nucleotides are TGTGCCAGCAGCTTACGGGGACGGGGTCAGCCCCAGCATTTT. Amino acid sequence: CASSLRGRGQPQHF.

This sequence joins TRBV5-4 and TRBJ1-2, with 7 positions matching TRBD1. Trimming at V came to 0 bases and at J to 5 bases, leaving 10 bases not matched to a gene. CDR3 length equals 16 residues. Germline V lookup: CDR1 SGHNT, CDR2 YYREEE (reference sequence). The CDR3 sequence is CASSLGGQPPEYGYTF. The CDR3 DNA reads TGTGCCAGCAGCTTGGGGGGACAGCCACCTGAGTATGGCTACACCTTC. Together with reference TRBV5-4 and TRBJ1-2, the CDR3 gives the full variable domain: ETGVTQSPTHLIKTRGQQVTLRCSSQSGHNTVSWYQQALGQGPQFIFQYYREEENGRGNFPPRFSGLQFPNYSSELNVNALELDDSALYLCASSLGGQPPEYGYTFGSGTRLTVV.

The CDR3, as DNA: TGTGCCTGGTTCCCGTTGGAGGGCACTGGAAACACCATATATTTT. This gives the protein CAWFPLEGTGNTIYF. The rearrangement uses TRBV30 and TRBJ1-3; D is ambiguous. Germline V gene data show CDR1 as GTSNPN and CDR2 as SVGIG (reference sequence). V was pared by 5 bases and J by 2 bases, with 16 bases between. The CDR3 loop spans 15 amino acids.

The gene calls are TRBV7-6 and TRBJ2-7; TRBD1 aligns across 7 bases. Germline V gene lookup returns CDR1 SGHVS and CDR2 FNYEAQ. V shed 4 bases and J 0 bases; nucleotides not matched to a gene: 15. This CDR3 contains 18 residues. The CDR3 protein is CASSSMAPRDSYSYEQYF. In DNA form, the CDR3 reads TGTGCCAGCAGCTCCATGGCCCCACGGGACAGCTACTCCTACGAGCAGTACTTC.

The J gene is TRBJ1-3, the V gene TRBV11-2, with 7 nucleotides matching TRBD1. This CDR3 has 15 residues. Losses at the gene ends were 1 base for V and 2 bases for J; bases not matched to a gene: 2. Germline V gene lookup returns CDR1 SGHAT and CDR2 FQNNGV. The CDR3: CASSLGDRAGNTIYF. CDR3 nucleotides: TGTGCCAGCAGCTTAGGAGACAGGGCTGGAAACACCATATATTTT.

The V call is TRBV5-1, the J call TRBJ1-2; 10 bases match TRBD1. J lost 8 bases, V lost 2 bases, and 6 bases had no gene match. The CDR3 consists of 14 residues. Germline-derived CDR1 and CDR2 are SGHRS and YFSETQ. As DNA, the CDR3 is TGCGCCAGCAGCTTCGGACAGGGGGAACAAGGCTACACCTTC. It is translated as CASSFGQGEQGYTF.

CDR3 nucleotide sequence: TGCGCCAGCAGTGACTCCCGACTAGCGGGAAAGTACACAGATACGCAGTATTTT. This gives the protein CASSDSRLAGKYTDTQYF. The rearrangement links TRBV10-2 to TRBJ2-3, with 11 bases that match TRBD2. Germline values: CDR1 WSHSY, CDR2 SAAADI. After removal of 3 bases from V and 2 bases from J, the junction contained 10 bases not matched to a gene. The CDR3 is made up of 18 amino acids.

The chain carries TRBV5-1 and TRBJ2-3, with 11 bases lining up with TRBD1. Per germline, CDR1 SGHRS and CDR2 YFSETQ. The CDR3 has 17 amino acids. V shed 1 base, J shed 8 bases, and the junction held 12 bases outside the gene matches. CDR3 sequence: CASSLSGTGGLAGTQYF. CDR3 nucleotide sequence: TGCGCCAGCAGCTTGTCCGGGACAGGGGGATTAGCGGGTACGCAGTATTTT.

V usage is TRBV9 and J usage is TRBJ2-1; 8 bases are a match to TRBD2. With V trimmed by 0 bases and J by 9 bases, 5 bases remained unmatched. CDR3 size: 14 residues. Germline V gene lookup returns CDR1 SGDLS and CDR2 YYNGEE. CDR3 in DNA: TGTGCCAGCAGCGTAGACGGGAGGGCCCGTGAGCAGTTCTTC. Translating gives CASSVDGRAREQFF. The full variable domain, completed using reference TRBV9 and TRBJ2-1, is DSGVTQTPKHLITATGQRVTLRCSPRSGDLSVYWYQQSLDQGLQFLIQYYNGEERAKGNILERFSAQQFPDLHSELNLSSLELGDSALYFCASSVDGRAREQFFGPGTRLTVL.

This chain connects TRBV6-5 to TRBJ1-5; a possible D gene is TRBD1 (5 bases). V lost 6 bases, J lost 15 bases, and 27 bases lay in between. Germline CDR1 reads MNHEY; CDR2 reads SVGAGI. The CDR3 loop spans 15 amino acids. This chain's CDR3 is CASRSSWGSDVLRHF. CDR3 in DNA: TGTGCCAGCAGATCATCTTGGGGCAGCGATGTATTGCGGCATTTT.

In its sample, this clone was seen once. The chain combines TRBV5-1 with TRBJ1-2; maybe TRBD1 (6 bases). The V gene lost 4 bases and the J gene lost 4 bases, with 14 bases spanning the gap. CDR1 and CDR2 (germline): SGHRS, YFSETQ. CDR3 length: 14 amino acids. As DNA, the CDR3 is TGCGCCAGCAGCGGCGGGACACAAAGCTATGGCTACACCTTC. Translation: CASSGGTQSYGYTF.

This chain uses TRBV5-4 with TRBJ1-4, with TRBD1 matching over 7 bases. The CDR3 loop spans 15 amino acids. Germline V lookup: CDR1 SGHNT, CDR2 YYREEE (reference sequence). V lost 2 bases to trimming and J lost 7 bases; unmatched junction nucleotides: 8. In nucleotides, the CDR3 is TGTGCCAGCAGCTTTCACAGACAGGGCATTGAAAAACTGTTTTTT. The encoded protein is CASSFHRQGIEKLFF.

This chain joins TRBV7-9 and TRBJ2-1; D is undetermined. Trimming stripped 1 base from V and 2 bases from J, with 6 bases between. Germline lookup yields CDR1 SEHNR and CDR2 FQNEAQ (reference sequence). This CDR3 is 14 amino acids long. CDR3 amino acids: CASSLGSAYNEQFF. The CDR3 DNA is TGTGCCAGCAGCTTAGGGTCAGCCTACAATGAGCAGTTCTTC. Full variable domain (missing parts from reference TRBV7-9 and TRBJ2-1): DTGVSQNPRHKITKRGQNVTFRCDPISEHNRLYWYRQTLGQGPEFLTYFQNEAQLEKSRLLSDRFSAERPKGSFSTLEIQRTEQGDSAMYLCASSLGSAYNEQFFGPGTRLTVL.

CDR3 region: CSVGRQSPTGELFF. CDR3 in DNA: TGCAGCGTTGGGAGGCAGTCCCCGACCGGGGAGCTGTTTTTT. The chain has TRBV29-1 and TRBJ2-2, with a weak D call TRBD2 (5 bases). The length of the CDR3 is 14 residues. The germline V gene has CDR1 SQVTM and CDR2 ANQGSEA. The V and J ends lost 4 bases and 5 bases respectively, with 14 bases between them.

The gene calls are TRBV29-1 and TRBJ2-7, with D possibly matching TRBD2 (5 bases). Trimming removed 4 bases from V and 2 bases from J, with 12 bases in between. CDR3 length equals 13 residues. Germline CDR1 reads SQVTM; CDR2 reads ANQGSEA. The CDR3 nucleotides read TGCAGCGTTGTCGGCGGGTCTCCCTACGAGCAGTACTTC. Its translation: CSVVGGSPYEQYF.